The 27 T cell receptor beta chains below all came from one sample that was sequenced in a study of OX40 agonist ivuxolimab in advanced cancers. Only in-frame clones appear in the TCRdb table, and some are missing; sequencing was by immunoSEQ multiplex PCR. The sample gives approximately 58,000 clones, around 93% of which show up once; roughly an eighth is in the top ten. The sequencing used CD4+ or CD8+ T cells sorted from blood, collected in a trial of the OX40 agonist ivuxolimab. The receptors stem from an adult with an advanced solid tumor such as melanoma, head and neck, liver or kidney cancer.

The chain recombines TRBV6-6 with TRBJ2-2; D possibly uses TRBD1 or TRBD2 (5 bases each). Per the germline V gene, CDR1 is MNHNY and CDR2 is SVGAGI (reference sequence). V lost 2 bases, J lost 3 bases, and 7 bases lay in between. This CDR3 has 14 residues. In DNA, the CDR3 is TGTGCCAGCAGTTACCGGGGCGACACCGGGGAGCTGTTTTTT. This translates into CASSYRGDTGELFF.

The J gene is TRBJ2-7, the V gene TRBV12-5; 11 bases line up with TRBD2. With 6 bases clipped from V and 5 bases from J, the junction kept 0 bases outside the gene matches. The length of the CDR3 is 12 residues. Germline CDR1 reads LGHNT; CDR2 reads FRNRAP. The CDR3 DNA sequence: TGTGCTAGTGGACTAGCGGGAGACGAGCAGTACTTC. Amino acids: CASGLAGDEQYF.

The chain is built from TRBV6-5 and TRBJ2-5, with 7 bases that match TRBD1. The length of the CDR3 is 13 residues. Germline V gene lookup returns CDR1 MNHEY and CDR2 SVGAGI. Unmatched junction bases numbered 5, after V lost 5 bases and J lost 5 bases. CDR3 in amino acids: CASSPGTAETQYF. The CDR3 region has the DNA TGTGCCAGCAGTCCAGGGACAGCTGAGACCCAGTACTTC.

V is TRBV19 and J is TRBJ2-3; 7 bases map to TRBD2. The V gene's germline CDR1 is LNHDA and CDR2 SQIVND (reference sequence). The CDR3 consists of 15 residues. The V and J ends lost 4 bases and 0 bases, in that order; junction bases with no gene match: 4. The CDR3 DNA is TGTGCCAGTAGTAAGACTAGCACGAGCACAGATACGCAGTATTTT. Amino acid sequence: CASSKTSTSTDTQYF.

V and J are TRBV7-7 and TRBJ2-1, with TRBD2 matching 14 bases. CDR1 and CDR2 from the germline V gene are SSHAT and FNYEAQ (reference sequence). Trimming cost V 5 bases and J 9 bases; bases outside gene matches: 6. The length of the CDR3 is 15 residues. The CDR3 here is CASSLGTSGSGEQFF. CDR3 nucleotides: TGTGCCAGCAGCCTTGGGACTAGCGGGAGCGGTGAGCAGTTCTTC.

This clone was counted a single time. The chain employs TRBV27 and TRBJ2-7, with D tentatively TRBD1 or TRBD2 (5 bases each). The ends were cut back, 1 base at V and 6 bases at J, with 16 bases in the middle. Germline V gives CDR1 MNHEY, CDR2 SMNVEV (reference sequence). The CDR3 has 15 amino acids. The chain's CDR3 is CASSLYPGPRFEQYF. CDR3 DNA sequence: TGTGCCAGCAGTTTATATCCGGGACCGAGATTCGAGCAGTACTTC.

This sequence joins TRBV9 and TRBJ2-3; possibly TRBD2 for D (6 bases). V was pared by 1 base and J by 5 bases, with 17 bases between. The germline V gene has CDR1 SGDLS and CDR2 YYNGEE. This CDR3 region has 16 residues. The CDR3 DNA sequence: TGTGCCAGCAGCGTAATGGGTAGCGGAGTGAGAGATACGCAGTATTTT. Amino acids: CASSVMGSGVRDTQYF. Filled out from reference TRBV9 and TRBJ2-3, the complete variable domain reads DSGVTQTPKHLITATGQRVTLRCSPRSGDLSVYWYQQSLDQGLQFLIQYYNGEERAKGNILERFSAQQFPDLHSELNLSSLELGDSALYFCASSVMGSGVRDTQYFGPGTRLTVL.

This chain joins TRBV7-9 and TRBJ1-2; tentative D call: TRBD1 (5 bases). V shed 5 bases and J shed 3 bases, with 13 bases lying between them. CDR1 is SEHNR and CDR2 is FQNEAQ in the germline V gene (reference sequence). CDR3 length: 14 amino acids. This CDR3 reads CASSRRESYYGYTF. Written as DNA, the CDR3 is TGTGCCAGCAGCCGCAGGGAGAGTTACTATGGCTACACCTTC.

V usage is TRBV13 and J usage is TRBJ2-5; a weak D match, TRBD2 (5 bases). The germline V gene encodes CDR1 PRHDT and CDR2 FYEKMQ (reference sequence). Trimming left V 5 bases short and J 5 bases short, with 12 bases between. The CDR3 runs to 13 residues. CDR3 in DNA: TGTGCCAGCAGCCCCGGGGTTCCGGAGACCCAGTACTTC. This sequence encodes CASSPGVPETQYF.

The rearrangement links TRBV19 to TRBJ1-1; D is ambiguous. Trimming removed 5 bases at V and 1 base at J, with 5 bases between. The CDR3 contains 12 residues. CDR1 is LNHDA, CDR2 SQIVND, per germline (reference sequence). In DNA form, the CDR3 reads TGTGCCAGTAGTTTTGGGAACACTGAAGCTTTCTTT. Encoded protein: CASSFGNTEAFF.

This chain links TRBV29-1 with TRBJ2-7, with 10 bases identical to TRBD2. The CDR3 is made up of 14 amino acids. Trimming removed 7 bases from V and 4 bases from J; junction bases left unmatched: 10. Germline CDR1 SQVTM, CDR2 ANQGSEA. CDR3 region: CSATLAGVGYEQYF. For the CDR3, the DNA is TGCAGCGCCACCCTAGCGGGAGTGGGTTACGAGCAGTACTTC.

V and J are TRBV27 and TRBJ2-7, with D possibly matching TRBD1 (6 bases). Germline CDR1 and CDR2: MNHEY and SMNVEV (reference sequence). CDR3 length: 15 residues. The germline V and J ends were trimmed by 5 bases and 0 bases, with 14 bases remaining between them. Here the CDR3 reads CASSHSGHGSYEQYF. CDR3 DNA: TGTGCCAGCAGTCATTCGGGACACGGCTCCTACGAGCAGTACTTC.

The V and J genes are TRBV28 and TRBJ1-5; weak D call: TRBD1 (6 bases). Germline lookup yields CDR1 MDHEN and CDR2 SYDVKM. V was pared by 7 bases and J by 0 bases, with 16 bases between. The CDR3 length is 16 residues. The CDR3 region is CASTITGHYSNQPQHF. The CDR3 nucleotides are TGTGCCAGCACAATCACGGGACACTATAGCAATCAGCCCCAGCATTTT.

For the CDR3, the DNA is TGTGCCAGCAGTGTAGCGGGAGGAGACTACGAGCAGTACTTC. Translated, it gives CASSVAGGDYEQYF. The chain has TRBV2 and TRBJ2-7, with 10 bases that match TRBD2. The CDR3 runs 14 residues. The V and J ends lost 4 bases and 3 bases, in that order; junction bases with no gene match: 3. Germline CDR1 reads SNHLY; CDR2 reads FYNNEI.

The chain links TRBV12-5 to TRBJ2-5, with 8 bases identical to TRBD2. Trimming removed 4 bases from V and 3 bases from J; junction bases left unmatched: 7. CDR3 length: 15 residues. CDR1 is LGHNT and CDR2 is FRNRAP in the germline V gene. The CDR3 spells CASGSWLAGKETQYF. For the CDR3, the DNA is TGTGCTAGTGGTTCATGGTTAGCGGGAAAAGAGACCCAGTACTTC.

This clone has only a few counts. J is TRBJ1-5 and V is TRBV28; the D gene is possibly TRBD1 (6 bases). CDR3 size: 13 residues. CDR1 is MDHEN and CDR2 is SYDVKM in the germline V gene. Trimming removed 6 bases from V and 3 bases from J, with 9 bases in between. The CDR3 spells CASRQGLNQPQHF. CDR3 nucleotide sequence: TGTGCCAGCAGACAGGGCCTCAATCAGCCCCAGCATTTT.

This chain uses TRBV4-3 with TRBJ2-3; D remains ambiguous. Germline lookup yields CDR1 LGHNA and CDR2 YSLEER. Trimming took off 0 bases at V and 1 base at J, with 2 bases between the two ends. The CDR3 is 13 amino acids. CDR3 loop: CASSQERTDTQYF. The CDR3 DNA reads as TGCGCCAGCAGCCAAGAACGCACAGATACGCAGTATTTT.

As to this clone: Different DNA sequences within this sample yield the same CDR3. This chain connects TRBV7-6 to TRBJ2-3; D is unresolved. The CDR3 has 12 residues. V lost 3 bases, J lost 1 base, and 2 bases lay in between. CDR1 is SGHVS, CDR2 FNYEAQ, per germline. The CDR3 sequence: CASSLGTDTQYF. The CDR3 nucleotides are TGTGCCAGCAGCTTGGGCACAGATACGCAGTATTTT.

V gene TRBV19 combines with J gene TRBJ2-1; tentative D call: TRBD2 (6 bases). CDR3 length equals 16 residues. V lost 6 bases and J lost 6, with 21 bases in between. CDR1 and CDR2 (germline): LNHDA, SQIVND (reference sequence). CDR3 coding DNA: TGTGCCAGTAGCCCACCACCGGGAGTGCTAACCAATGAGCAGTTCTTC. It codes for CASSPPPGVLTNEQFF.

This clone was observed once. The J gene is TRBJ2-5, the V gene TRBV19; TRBD2 agrees at 11 bases. Germline lookup yields CDR1 LNHDA and CDR2 SQIVND (reference sequence). CDR3 size: 16 residues. The V gene end was trimmed by 6 bases and the J gene end by 4 bases; junction bases not matched to a gene: 10. For the CDR3, the DNA is TGTGCCAGTAGCCCAACTAGCGGGAGTGTCCGAGAGACCCAGTACTTC. This gives the protein CASSPTSGSVRETQYF.

The rearrangement links TRBV29-1 to TRBJ2-6, with D unclear. Trimming shortened V by 5 bases and J by 5 bases, and 22 bases separated the two germline ends. Germline CDR1 and CDR2: SQVTM and ANQGSEA. The CDR3 covers 17 residues. DNA for the CDR3: TGCAGCGTTAATTGTCGAAGCATACAAAGTCGGGCCAACGTCCTGACTTTC. It specifies CSVNCRSIQSRANVLTF.

This clone came up once. The V gene is TRBV27, the J gene TRBJ2-3; D is tentatively TRBD1 or TRBD2 (5 bases each). Trimming left V 2 bases short and J 3 bases short, with 15 bases between. The CDR3 is 16 residues long. CDR1 is MNHEY, CDR2 SMNVEV, per germline (reference sequence). The CDR3 DNA sequence: TGTGCCAGCAGTTTAGAGGTGGGAGAGGGGACAGATACGCAGTATTTT. Its translation is CASSLEVGEGTDTQYF.

V is TRBV2 and J is TRBJ1-2; 8 nucleotides agree with TRBD1. CDR1 is SNHLY and CDR2 is FYNNEI in the germline V gene. With V trimmed by 1 base and J by 5 bases, 12 bases remained unmatched. The CDR3 runs 17 residues. As DNA, the CDR3 is TGTGCCAGCAGTGAAGTTGTTAGGGCAGGGGGCGGGTATGGCTACACCTTC. It codes for CASSEVVRAGGGYGYTF.

The chain combines TRBV27 with TRBJ2-1, with a tentative D call TRBD2 (6 bases). Deletions cut 3 bases from V and 5 bases from J, with 8 bases between. The germline gives CDR1 MNHEY, CDR2 SMNVEV (reference sequence). CDR3 size: 13 residues. The CDR3 nucleotides read TGTGCCAGCAGTTTGACTAGAGACAATGAGCAGTTCTTC. The encoded protein is CASSLTRDNEQFF.

The rearrangement joins TRBV28 to TRBJ1-1, with D unclear. This CDR3 has 15 residues. Trimming removed 2 bases from V and 0 bases from J, with 10 bases in between. CDR1 and CDR2 from the germline V gene are MDHEN and SYDVKM. DNA of the CDR3: TGTGCCAGCAGTTTAGGTTCCCTAATGAACACTGAAGCTTTCTTT. Residues: CASSLGSLMNTEAFF.

The genes are TRBV4-1 and TRBJ2-7; the D is unclear. The CDR3 contains 14 residues. Between the trimmed V and J ends, which lost 0 bases and 2 bases, there was a span of 8 bases. CDR1 MGHRA and CDR2 YSYEKL come from the germline V gene. The DNA of the CDR3 is TGCGCCAGCAGCCAAGATTCAGCCGCCTACGAGCAGTACTTC. Translated, it gives CASSQDSAAYEQYF.

The chain carries TRBV6-1 and TRBJ2-2; 7 nucleotides align to TRBD1. Germline loops: CDR1 MNHNS, CDR2 SASEGT. The ends lost 7 bases at V and 6 bases at J; junction bases unmatched: 5. The CDR3 is made up of 13 amino acids. The CDR3 here is CASTNRGAGELFF. The CDR3 DNA is TGTGCCAGCACGAACAGGGGTGCCGGGGAGCTGTTTTTT.